This is a list of T cell receptor beta chains from one sample in a study of STAT5B mutations in CD4+ large granular lymphocyte leukemia. The method was immunoSEQ multiplex PCR; TCRdb's version includes in-frame clones alone and lacks a portion of them. The table shows about 45,000 clones, with approximately 86% occurring only once. Sequenced input: CD4+ T cells from blood buffy coats. The origin of the receptors is a human donor in good health. The CDR3 runs from the conserved cysteine through the conserved F or W. Fields, in order: CDR3 length, D gene, J gene, clone size, V gene, CDR3 protein, CDR3 DNA. The D gene is left open where the match is weak. For some rows the clone size is stated as once, few or many, or as a class when expanded; others skip it.

12 NA TRBJ2-2 NA TRBV29-1 CSVGLYTGELFF TGCAGCGTGGGGTTGTACACCGGGGAGCTGTTTTTT
16 TRBD1 TRBJ1-2 NA TRBV5-6 CASSLAAGQGYYGYTF TGTGCCAGCAGCTTAGCCGCGGGACAGGGATACTATGGCTACACCTTC
14 NA TRBJ2-1 NA TRBV6-5 CASSYRTRYNEQFF TGTGCCAGCAGTTACCGGACTCGCTACAATGAGCAGTTCTTC
22 TRBD2 TRBJ2-3 NA TRBV29-1 CSVFPAPPGLAGKPTSTDTQYF TGCAGCGTTTTCCCGGCCCCTCCTGGACTAGCGGGGAAACCGACTAGCACAGATACGCAGTATTTT
11 NA TRBJ1-1 NA TRBV5-8 CASSLVVAAFF TGTGCCAGCAGCTTGGTCGTTGCAGCTTTCTTT
11 NA TRBJ2-1 NA TRBV2 CASASEGEQFF TGTGCCAGCGCCTCAGAAGGTGAGCAGTTCTTC
15 TRBD2 TRBJ2-1 once TRBV7-9 CASRWTSGTYNEQFF TGTGCCAGCAGATGGACTAGCGGAACCTACAATGAGCAGTTCTTC
13 NA TRBJ2-7 NA TRBV7-2 CASSLEGSYGQYF TGTGCCAGCAGCTTAGAAGGGTCGTACGGGCAGTACTTC
16 NA TRBJ1-3 few TRBV7-9 CASSLEGRSSGNTIYF TGTGCCAGCAGCTTAGAGGGTCGCAGCTCTGGAAACACCATATATTTT
14 TRBD2 TRBJ2-7 NA TRBV11-1 CASSSTSGLYEQYF TGTGCCAGCAGTTCTACTAGCGGGCTCTACGAGCAGTACTTC
15 NA TRBJ2-2 NA TRBV25-1 CASSELRTNTGELFF TGTGCCAGCAGTGAGTTGCGGACGAACACCGGGGAGCTGTTTTTT
16 TRBD2 TRBJ2-5 NA TRBV5-5 CASSKGLAGGLETQYF TGTGCCAGCAGCAAGGGACTAGCGGGAGGGTTAGAGACCCAGTACTTC
11 NA TRBJ1-1 few TRBV20-1 CSARIGTEAFF TGCAGTGCCAGGATAGGCACTGAAGCTTTCTTT
16 NA TRBJ2-2 once TRBV29-1 CSVVSPGDGNTGELFF TGCAGCGTTGTGTCCCCCGGGGACGGGAACACCGGGGAGCTGTTTTTT
21 TRBD1 TRBJ2-5 once TRBV5-1 CASSSVKGLGQGARAVQTQYF TGCGCCAGCAGCTCGGTTAAGGGCCTGGGACAGGGGGCGAGAGCTGTGCAGACCCAGTACTTC
14 TRBD1 TRBJ2-7 NA TRBV2 CASSRDRGSYEQYF TGTGCCAGCAGTAGGGACAGAGGTTCCTACGAGCAGTACTTC